Listed below are T cell receptor beta chains from one sample, sequenced in a study of spatial heterogeneity in lung cancer. TCRdb redid the calling of the 5' RACE reads with MiXCR, one entry per CDR3 protein. The table lists more than 25,000 distinct CDR3 sequences, around 6.9% of them singletons. The sequencing here drew on lung tumor tissue, taken at surgery. These receptors were collected from a male donor with early-stage non-small cell lung cancer. Each CDR3 is given with its conserved first and last residue. D genes are given only for firm matches. The size field is filled for only some rows; it gives once, few, many or a size class.

d_call: -
clone_size: -
v_call: TRBV4-2
j_call: TRBJ2-5
cdr3_nt: TGTGCCAGCAGCCCAAAGAGCATAGATGAAGAGACCCAGTACTTC
cdr3_aa: CASSPKSIDEETQYF

d_call: TRBD1
clone_size: few
v_call: TRBV7-4
j_call: TRBJ1-1
cdr3_nt: TGTGCCAGCAGCTTAGACAGGGGCACTGAAGCTTTCTTT
cdr3_aa: CASSLDRGTEAFF

d_call: -
clone_size: many
v_call: TRBV27
j_call: TRBJ2-2
cdr3_nt: TGTGCCAGCAGTTTCCGCGACGGGGAGCTGTTTTTT
cdr3_aa: CASSFRDGELFF

d_call: TRBD2
clone_size: many
v_call: TRBV5-1
j_call: TRBJ2-3
cdr3_nt: TGCGCCAGCAGCTTGTACGGGGGGAGCCTTAACCTTAGCACAGATACGCAGTATTTT
cdr3_aa: CASSLYGGSLNLSTDTQYF

d_call: TRBD2
clone_size: many
v_call: TRBV5-5
j_call: TRBJ2-3
cdr3_nt: TGTGCCAGCAGCCCTTCCTTTTTAGCGGGGGGCACAGATACGCAGTATTTT
cdr3_aa: CASSPSFLAGGTDTQYF

d_call: -
clone_size: few
v_call: TRBV2
j_call: TRBJ2-2
cdr3_nt: TGTGCCAGCAGTAAAGTCCAGGAGGGGCGGGAGCTGTTTTTT
cdr3_aa: CASSKVQEGRELFF

d_call: -
clone_size: many
v_call: TRBV10-3
j_call: TRBJ2-5
cdr3_nt: TGTGCCATCAGGAACCAAGAGACCCAGTACTTC
cdr3_aa: CAIRNQETQYF

d_call: TRBD1
clone_size: many
v_call: TRBV11-2
j_call: TRBJ1-2
cdr3_nt: TGTGCCAGCAGCCCGAGGGACAGGGAACATGGCTACACCTTC
cdr3_aa: CASSPRDREHGYTF

d_call: TRBD1
clone_size: -
v_call: TRBV18
j_call: TRBJ1-6
cdr3_nt: TGTGCCAGCTCACCTTCAGGGGGGGTTAATTCACCCCTCCACTTT
cdr3_aa: CASSPSGGVNSPLHF

d_call: -
clone_size: -
v_call: TRBV5-1
j_call: TRBJ2-7
cdr3_nt: TGCGCCAGCAGCCAGGACAGAGGGGGCTACGAGCAGTACTTC
cdr3_aa: CASSQDRGGYEQYF

d_call: TRBD1
clone_size: -
v_call: TRBV20-1
j_call: TRBJ1-1
cdr3_nt: TGCAGTGCTAAGACGCGGACAGGGGGCCAGAACACTGAAGCTTTCTTT
cdr3_aa: CSAKTRTGGQNTEAFF

d_call: -
clone_size: -
v_call: TRBV5-1
j_call: TRBJ2-3
cdr3_nt: TGCACCAGCAGCTTGGACCCTTCTAGCACAGATACGCAGTATTTT
cdr3_aa: CTSSLDPSSTDTQYF

d_call: -
clone_size: -
v_call: TRBV6-2/TRBV6-3
j_call: TRBJ2-3
cdr3_nt: TGTGCCAGCAGTTACGGAGCGGGTCCCACAGATACGCAGTATTTT
cdr3_aa: CASSYGAGPTDTQYF

d_call: TRBD2
clone_size: many
v_call: TRBV4-3
j_call: TRBJ2-3
cdr3_nt: TGCGCCAGCAGCCAAGGGGGTAGCGGGGCCACAGATACGCAGTATTTT
cdr3_aa: CASSQGGSGATDTQYF

d_call: -
clone_size: many
v_call: TRBV2
j_call: TRBJ1-1
cdr3_nt: TGTGCCAGCAGTATGGGGGGATCGAACACTGAAGCTTTCTTT
cdr3_aa: CASSMGGSNTEAFF

d_call: -
clone_size: medium-sized
v_call: TRBV2
j_call: TRBJ2-7
cdr3_nt: TGTGCCAGCAGTCGCGACGGTCTGTCCTACGAGCAGTACTTC
cdr3_aa: CASSRDGLSYEQYF

d_call: -
clone_size: few
v_call: TRBV7-2
j_call: TRBJ2-7
cdr3_nt: TGTGCCAGCAGCTCCAGGGGGGGCTCCTACGAGCAGTACTTC
cdr3_aa: CASSSRGGSYEQYF

d_call: -
clone_size: -
v_call: TRBV5-6
j_call: TRBJ2-1
cdr3_nt: TGTGCCAGCAGCGTGCAGGGGATCCCCAATGAGCAGTTCTTC
cdr3_aa: CASSVQGIPNEQFF

d_call: TRBD2
clone_size: many
v_call: TRBV20-1
j_call: TRBJ2-7
cdr3_nt: TGCAGTGCTAGAGAGGCATTAGCGGGGACTTACGAGCAGTACTTC
cdr3_aa: CSAREALAGTYEQYF

d_call: -
clone_size: -
v_call: TRBV7-2
j_call: TRBJ2-3
cdr3_nt: TGTGCCAGCAGCGGGTACAGGGCAACAGATACGCAGTATTTT
cdr3_aa: CASSGYRATDTQYF

d_call: -
clone_size: many
v_call: TRBV20-1
j_call: TRBJ1-6
cdr3_nt: TGCAGTGCTAGAGATGGCCGGTTAGCCGTAAATTCACCCCTCCACTTT
cdr3_aa: CSARDGRLAVNSPLHF

d_call: -
clone_size: few
v_call: TRBV10-1
j_call: TRBJ2-7
cdr3_nt: TGCGCCAGCAGTGGGCGGGGTCCCGATTCCTACGAGCAGTACTTC
cdr3_aa: CASSGRGPDSYEQYF

d_call: -
clone_size: many
v_call: TRBV7-9
j_call: TRBJ2-5
cdr3_nt: TGTGCCAGCAGCGGAGCGAGGGGCCAGGGAGAGACCCAGTACTTC
cdr3_aa: CASSGARGQGETQYF

d_call: -
clone_size: many
v_call: TRBV4-2
j_call: TRBJ1-6
cdr3_nt: TGTGCCAGCAGCCAAGACTACGCAGGGTTTTATAATTCACCCCTCCACTTT
cdr3_aa: CASSQDYAGFYNSPLHF

d_call: -
clone_size: medium-sized
v_call: TRBV20-1
j_call: TRBJ2-7
cdr3_nt: TGCAGTGCTAGCTGGGGGAACGAGCAGTACTTC
cdr3_aa: CSASWGNEQYF

d_call: -
clone_size: few
v_call: TRBV29-1
j_call: TRBJ2-3
cdr3_nt: TGCAGCGTTGTCAGGGACACAGATACGCAGTATTTT
cdr3_aa: CSVVRDTDTQYF

d_call: TRBD2
clone_size: few
v_call: TRBV20-1
j_call: TRBJ2-5
cdr3_nt: TGCAGTGCTTTCCGGACTAGAGGGGAGACCCAGTACTTC
cdr3_aa: CSAFRTRGETQYF

d_call: -
clone_size: -
v_call: TRBV20-1
j_call: TRBJ2-7
cdr3_nt: TGCAGTGCTAGCTATTACCAGACGGAGCAGTACTTC
cdr3_aa: CSASYYQTEQYF

d_call: TRBD1
clone_size: many
v_call: TRBV6-6
j_call: TRBJ1-5
cdr3_nt: TGTGCCAGCAGTCCCCAGGGGGGACAGGGTACGAGTCAGCCCCAGCATTTT
cdr3_aa: CASSPQGGQGTSQPQHF

d_call: -
clone_size: many
v_call: TRBV2
j_call: TRBJ1-5
cdr3_nt: TGTGCCAGCAGTCAGACAAACGAGCAGCCCCAGCATTTT
cdr3_aa: CASSQTNEQPQHF

d_call: -
clone_size: -
v_call: TRBV2
j_call: TRBJ2-1
cdr3_nt: TGTGCCAGCAGTGTTGGGGGGAGAAATGAGCAGTTCTTC
cdr3_aa: CASSVGGRNEQFF

d_call: -
clone_size: many
v_call: TRBV5-4
j_call: TRBJ2-1
cdr3_nt: TGTGCCAGCTCGTTACCCCGTAGGGTAGGGCTCCGGAGGCCCGCTCACAATGAGCAGTTCTTC
cdr3_aa: CASSLPRRVGLRRPAHNEQFF

d_call: -
clone_size: many
v_call: TRBV5-1
j_call: TRBJ1-1
cdr3_nt: TGCGCCAGCTCCCGGGACGCGAACACTGAAGCTTTCTTT
cdr3_aa: CASSRDANTEAFF

d_call: -
clone_size: few
v_call: TRBV5-1
j_call: TRBJ2-2
cdr3_nt: TGCGCCAGCAGCATCAGGGGAATTACGAACACCGGGGAGCTGTTTTTT
cdr3_aa: CASSIRGITNTGELFF

d_call: -
clone_size: many
v_call: TRBV6-5
j_call: TRBJ2-7
cdr3_nt: TGTGCCAGCAGTCCCCTTAAATCGGGCTACGAGCAGTACTTC
cdr3_aa: CASSPLKSGYEQYF

d_call: TRBD2
clone_size: few
v_call: TRBV7-2
j_call: TRBJ2-1
cdr3_nt: TGTGCCAGCAGCTCCGGACTAGCGGGGCCCAGCTCCTACAATGAGCAGTTCTTC
cdr3_aa: CASSSGLAGPSSYNEQFF

d_call: -
clone_size: few
v_call: TRBV27
j_call: TRBJ1-2
cdr3_nt: TGTGCCAGGCATAACTATGGCTACACCTTC
cdr3_aa: CARHNYGYTF

d_call: -
clone_size: -
v_call: TRBV3-1
j_call: TRBJ2-3
cdr3_nt: TGTGCCAGCAGCCAAGATTTGGGTAGCACAGATACGCAGTATTTT
cdr3_aa: CASSQDLGSTDTQYF

d_call: -
clone_size: few
v_call: TRBV6-2/TRBV6-3
j_call: TRBJ1-5
cdr3_nt: TGTGCCAGCCAAAACAGCCGCAATCAGCCCCAGCATTTT
cdr3_aa: CASQNSRNQPQHF

d_call: TRBD2
clone_size: medium-sized
v_call: TRBV7-9
j_call: TRBJ2-7
cdr3_nt: TGTGCCAGCAGCTCCCCGGGGGGCTACGAGCAGTACTTC
cdr3_aa: CASSSPGGYEQYF

d_call: TRBD1
clone_size: many
v_call: TRBV5-1
j_call: TRBJ2-1
cdr3_nt: TGCGCCAGCAGCACCGGGACAGCTTCTCACAATGAGCAGTTCTTC
cdr3_aa: CASSTGTASHNEQFF

d_call: TRBD2
clone_size: -
v_call: TRBV12-3/TRBV12-4
j_call: TRBJ2-5
cdr3_nt: TGTGCCAGCAGTTTTGCGGGGGGACAAGAGACCCAGTACTTC
cdr3_aa: CASSFAGGQETQYF

d_call: TRBD1
clone_size: many
v_call: TRBV12-3/TRBV12-4
j_call: TRBJ2-1
cdr3_nt: TGTGCCAGCAGTGATAAGACAGGGTCGACCTACAATGAGCAGTTCTTC
cdr3_aa: CASSDKTGSTYNEQFF

d_call: -
clone_size: many
v_call: TRBV10-3
j_call: TRBJ2-7
cdr3_nt: TGTGCCATCAGTGATATGAGTTCCTACGAGCAGTACTTC
cdr3_aa: CAISDMSSYEQYF

d_call: -
clone_size: many
v_call: TRBV20-1
j_call: TRBJ1-4
cdr3_nt: TGCAGTGCTACTACAGTGGAAAAACTGTTTTTT
cdr3_aa: CSATTVEKLFF

d_call: TRBD1
clone_size: many
v_call: TRBV5-1
j_call: TRBJ2-5
cdr3_nt: TGCGCCAGCAGCCTAGGCCCCGGGACAGGGGGCTTTCAAGAGACCCAGTACTTC
cdr3_aa: CASSLGPGTGGFQETQYF